The 26 T cell receptor beta chains below all came from one sample that was sequenced in a study of blood T cell repertoires in COVID-19. Clones were sequenced by immunoSEQ multiplex PCR, and TCRdb holds only the in-frame ones, with some missing. In the table there are some 100,000 clones, around 80% of which are singletons. Sequences were obtained from peripheral blood. The receptors here all came from a man in his 70s with acute or convalescent COVID-19.

The chain has TRBV7-9 and TRBJ2-7, with 7 bases aligning to TRBD2. Trimming took 5 bases from V and 0 from J; bases not matched to a gene: 10. This CDR3 is built from 16 residues. Germline CDR1 is SEHNR and CDR2 is FQNEAQ (reference sequence). In DNA, the CDR3 is TGTGCCAGCAGCCCAACCGGACGGGGGGACTCCTACGAGCAGTACTTC. This sequence encodes CASSPTGRGDSYEQYF.

The chain uses TRBV29-1 and TRBJ2-5; 7 bases line up with TRBD2. The V gene end was trimmed by 7 bases and the J gene end by 7 bases; junction bases not matched to a gene: 27. Per germline, CDR1 SQVTM and CDR2 ANQGSEA. CDR3 length equals 18 residues. CDR3 in DNA: TGCAGCGCACCAGGCCTGGGTGGGGGGGGACCCCGGGATGGGACCCAGTACTTC. Encoded protein: CSAPGLGGGGPRDGTQYF.

The rearrangement uses TRBV2 and TRBJ2-3; D possibly corresponds to TRBD2 (6 bases). The CDR3 contains 15 residues. Germline V gives CDR1 SNHLY, CDR2 FYNNEI. V gave up 6 bases and J gave up 6 bases, with 19 bases separating them. The CDR3 DNA reads as TGTGCCAGCAGCCCCCCGGGCCCTGCGGGGGATACGCAGTATTTT. Its protein product is CASSPPGPAGDTQYF.

The table lists this clone with a few counts. V is TRBV10-1 and J is TRBJ1-2, with a tentative D call TRBD1 (6 bases). The germline V and J ends were trimmed by 5 bases and 0 bases, with 10 bases remaining between them. The CDR3 consists of 14 residues. Germline V gives CDR1 WNHNN, CDR2 SYGVQD (reference sequence). CDR3 in amino acids: CASSQTGANYGYTF. The CDR3 DNA is TGCGCCAGCAGTCAGACAGGAGCTAACTATGGCTACACCTTC.

V is TRBV7-2 and J is TRBJ1-2, with D unresolved. The ends were cut back, 5 bases at V and 3 bases at J, with 4 bases in the middle. Germline V gene data show CDR1 as SGHTA and CDR2 as FQGNSA. This CDR3 contains 11 residues. In DNA form, the CDR3 reads TGTGCCAGCAGCATCTACTATGGCTACACCTTC. This codes for CASSIYYGYTF.

This clone has just a few counts. This chain joins TRBV6-5 and TRBJ1-3, with D uncertain. This CDR3 is 16 amino acids long. In germline, CDR1 is MNHEY, CDR2 SVGAGI. V lost 0 bases and J lost 0, with 9 bases in between. The CDR3 DNA follows: TGTGCCAGCAGTTACTCGATCCTGAGCTCTGGAAACACCATATATTTT. Its translation is CASSYSILSSGNTIYF.

The chain links TRBV12-3 or TRBV12-4 to TRBJ2-5; D not certain. V gave up 8 bases and J gave up 2 bases, with 9 bases separating them. The CDR3 spans 12 residues. The CDR3 is CASGPQQETQYF. CDR3 nucleotides: TGTGCCAGCGGGCCGCAGCAAGAGACCCAGTACTTC.

V gene TRBV25-1 combines with J gene TRBJ1-1; D unresolved. CDR3 length: 16 amino acids. V dropped 6 bases and J dropped 0 bases, with 17 bases sitting between them. Germline CDR1 is MGHDK and CDR2 is SYGVNS. CDR3 sequence reads: CASRPEGFGMNTEAFF. The CDR3 DNA follows: TGTGCCAGCAGACCTGAGGGATTCGGGATGAACACTGAAGCTTTCTTT.

The rearrangement uses TRBV5-4 and TRBJ1-2; 7 nucleotides align to TRBD1. Germline V CDR1 and CDR2: SGHNT, YYREEE (reference sequence). The CDR3 has 13 residues. The V segment lost 0 bases and the J segment 4 bases; nucleotides outside the gene matches: 0. Written as DNA, the CDR3 is TGTGCCAGCAGCTTGGAGGGGGCCTATGGCTACACCTTC. This translates into CASSLEGAYGYTF.

The chain recombines TRBV15 with TRBJ2-5, with D uncertain. V lost 0 bases and J 2 bases, leaving 16 bases between the germline ends. The CDR3 has 17 amino acids. The germline V gene encodes CDR1 LNHNV and CDR2 YYDKDF (reference sequence). In DNA, the CDR3 is TGTGCCACCAGCAGAGATGTTTTCCTAAACTTACAAGAGACCCAGTACTTC. It specifies CATSRDVFLNLQETQYF. Full variable domain (rest looked up from reference TRBV15 and TRBJ2-5): DAMVIQNPRYQVTQFGKPVTLSCSQTLNHNVMYWYQQKSSQAPKLLFHYYDKDFNNEADTPDNFQSRRPNTSFCFLDIRSPGLGDTAMYLCATSRDVFLNLQETQYFGPGTRLLVL.

The CDR3 DNA is TGTGCCAGCTCAGCGGGCCCCGGGCGCTCTGGGGCCAACGTCCTGACTTTC. Amino acids: CASSAGPGRSGANVLTF. The rearrangement joins TRBV18 to TRBJ2-6; D might be TRBD2 (5 bases). Trimming stripped 5 bases from V and 0 bases from J, with 14 bases between. The CDR3 spans 17 residues. Germline V gene lookup returns CDR1 KGHSH and CDR2 LQKENI.

This clone occurred once. The chain carries TRBV7-2 and TRBJ1-2, with D possibly being TRBD1 (6 bases). V was cut by 5 bases and J by 5 bases, with 12 bases left in between. The germline CDR1 and CDR2 sequences are SGHTA and FQGNSA. This CDR3 is 13 amino acids long. The CDR3, as DNA: TGTGCCAGCAGCCCCGGGACAAAATATGGCTACACCTTC. Amino acid sequence: CASSPGTKYGYTF.

The genes are TRBV14 and TRBJ2-7; 9 nucleotides align to TRBD1. The CDR3 covers 16 residues. J gave up 4 bases and V 0 bases, and 7 bases lay outside the gene matches. Germline V gene sequence: CDR1 SGHDN, CDR2 FVKESK. CDR3 coding DNA: TGTGCCAGCAGCCAAGACTTTGGGACAGGGCTATACGAGCAGTACTTC. Translation: CASSQDFGTGLYEQYF.

The chain has TRBV6-5 and TRBJ1-1; no reliable D call. The CDR3 extends over 13 amino acids. The V end lost 2 bases, the J end lost 0 bases, and 4 bases lay between the germline ends. CDR1 is MNHEY, CDR2 SVGAGI, per germline. CDR3 DNA sequence: TGTGCCAGCAGTTACCGGGTGAACACTGAAGCTTTCTTT. It codes for CASSYRVNTEAFF.

The chain joins TRBV19 to TRBJ1-1; 8 nucleotides align to TRBD1. The germline V gene has CDR1 LNHDA and CDR2 SQIVND (reference sequence). This CDR3 has 15 amino acids. J was trimmed by 3 bases and V by 9 bases; bases with no gene match: 12. CDR3 residues: CASGQGTTGYTEAFF. Written as DNA, the CDR3 is TGTGCCAGCGGACAGGGAACAACCGGGTACACTGAAGCTTTCTTT.

In its sample, this clone was seen a few times. The rearrangement joins TRBV4-1 to TRBJ1-6; D unclear. CDR3 size: 17 residues. CDR1 is MGHRA, CDR2 YSYEKL, per germline. The V gene lost 3 bases and the J gene lost 4 bases, with 16 bases spanning the gap. For the CDR3, the DNA is TGCGCCAGCAGCCAGCAGGCAATCGGAGGATATAATTCACCCCTCCACTTT. Translated: CASSQQAIGGYNSPLHF.

The chain recombines TRBV5-8 with TRBJ1-1; D gene uncertain. The CDR3 consists of 15 residues. Trimming took 3 bases from V and 5 from J, leaving 17 bases between them. From germline, CDR1 is SGHTS and CDR2 YDEGEE. The CDR3 spells CASSWSGSILTEAFF. CDR3 nucleotide sequence: TGTGCCAGCAGCTGGTCGGGGAGCATACTGACTGAAGCTTTCTTT.

The V and J genes are TRBV19 and TRBJ1-6, with D unclear. This CDR3 spans 15 amino acids. Trimming took off 6 bases at V and 0 bases at J, with 9 bases between the two ends. Germline V lookup: CDR1 LNHDA, CDR2 SQIVND (reference sequence). The CDR3 here is CASRPGSSYNSPLHF. CDR3 nucleotides: TGTGCCAGTAGACCCGGGAGCTCCTATAATTCACCCCTCCACTTT.

The CDR3 protein is CATSGETGNYGYTF. CDR3 in DNA: TGTGCCACCAGTGGAGAGACAGGGAACTATGGCTACACCTTC. The chain uses TRBV24-1 and TRBJ1-2; 7 positions match TRBD1. The CDR3 extends over 14 amino acids. Losses at the gene ends were 5 bases for V and 2 bases for J; bases not matched to a gene: 4. Germline CDR1 is KGHDR and CDR2 is SFDVKD.

About this clone itself: In the same sample, other DNA sequences code for this CDR3. The chain joins TRBV5-1 to TRBJ1-4; no definite D call. Germline V gene data show CDR1 as SGHRS and CDR2 as YFSETQ. V shed 0 bases and J shed 5 bases, with 5 bases lying between them. This CDR3 has 13 residues. The CDR3: CASSLGPNEKLFF. CDR3 nucleotide sequence: TGCGCCAGCAGCTTGGGGCCGAATGAAAAACTGTTTTTT.

The V and J genes are TRBV30 and TRBJ1-5; D gene ambiguous. There are 13 residues in the CDR3. The V gene's germline CDR1 is GTSNPN and CDR2 SVGIG (reference sequence). The germline V and J ends were trimmed by 0 bases and 8 bases, with 11 bases remaining between them. DNA of the CDR3: TGTGCCTGGAGTGTATCGCCACCGGAGCCCCAGCATTTT. Translated, it gives CAWSVSPPEPQHF.

CDR3 protein: CASSTLGGQGEKLFF. DNA for the CDR3: TGTGCCAGCAGCACGCTGGGGGGGCAAGGTGAAAAACTGTTTTTT. The chain recombines TRBV5-8 with TRBJ1-4; perhaps TRBD1 as D (6 bases). Looked up from germline, CDR1 is SGHTS and CDR2 is YDEGEE. Trimming pared 4 bases from V and 7 bases from J, leaving 17 bases between. This CDR3 is built from 15 residues.

The chain joins TRBV18 to TRBJ1-5; unclear D gene. Germline loops: CDR1 KGHSH, CDR2 LQKENI. V lost 5 bases and J 7 bases, leaving 12 bases between the germline ends. The CDR3 is made up of 13 amino acids. CDR3 amino acids: CASSAEVTQPQHF. In nucleotides, the CDR3 is TGTGCCAGCTCAGCAGAGGTTACACAGCCCCAGCATTTT.

To note about this clone: In the same sample, other DNA sequences code for this CDR3. CDR3 loop: CASSLQTDTQYF. For the CDR3, the DNA is TGTGCCAGCAGCTTGCAGACAGATACGCAGTATTTT. The chain links TRBV5-4 to TRBJ2-3; no reliable D call. V was cut by 1 base and J by 3 bases, with 3 bases left in between. Germline values: CDR1 SGHNT, CDR2 YYREEE (reference sequence). CDR3 length: 12 amino acids.

The chain joins TRBV4-3 to TRBJ2-3, with a possible D match to TRBD1 (5 bases). The CDR3 runs to 17 residues. V was clipped by 2 bases and J by 1 base, with 16 bases between them. The germline CDR1 and CDR2 sequences are LGHNA and YSLEER. In DNA, the CDR3 is TGCGCCAGCAGCCAATTAAGGGGTGGGGAAGGCACAGATACGCAGTATTTT. Its translation is CASSQLRGGEGTDTQYF.

The V call is TRBV5-1, the J call TRBJ2-5; D perhaps matches TRBD2 (5 bases). Germline V CDR1 and CDR2: SGHRS, YFSETQ. The CDR3 totals 14 residues. V lost 3 bases and J lost 5, with 14 bases in between. In DNA form, the CDR3 reads TGCGCCAGCAGCTCGGGGATCGACTTCGAGACCCAGTACTTC. It specifies CASSSGIDFETQYF. Supplemented by reference TRBV5-1 and TRBJ2-5, the full variable domain reads KAGVTQTPRYLIKTRGQQVTLSCSPISGHRSVSWYQQTPGQGLQFLFEYFSETQRNKGNFPGRFSGRQFSNSRSEMNVSTLELGDSALYLCASSSGIDFETQYFGPGTRLLVL.